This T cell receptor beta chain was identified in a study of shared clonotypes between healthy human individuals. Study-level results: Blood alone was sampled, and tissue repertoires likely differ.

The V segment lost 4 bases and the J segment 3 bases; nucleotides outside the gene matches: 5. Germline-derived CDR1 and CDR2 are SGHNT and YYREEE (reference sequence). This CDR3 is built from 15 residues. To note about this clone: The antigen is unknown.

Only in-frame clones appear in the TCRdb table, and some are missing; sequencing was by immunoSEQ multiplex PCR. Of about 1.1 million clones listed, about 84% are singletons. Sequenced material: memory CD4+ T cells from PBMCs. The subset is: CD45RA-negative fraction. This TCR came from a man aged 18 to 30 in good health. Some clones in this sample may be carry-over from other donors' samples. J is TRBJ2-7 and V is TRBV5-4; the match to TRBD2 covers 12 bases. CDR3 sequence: CASSIGLAGNYEQYF. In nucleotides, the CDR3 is TGTGCCAGCAGCATAGGACTAGCGGGAAACTACGAGCAGTACTTC. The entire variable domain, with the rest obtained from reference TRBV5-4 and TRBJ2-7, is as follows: ETGVTQSPTHLIKTRGQQVTLRCSSQSGHNTVSWYQQALGQGPQFIFQYYREEENGRGNFPPRFSGLQFPNYSSELNVNALELDDSALYLCASSIGLAGNYEQYFGPGTRLTVT.